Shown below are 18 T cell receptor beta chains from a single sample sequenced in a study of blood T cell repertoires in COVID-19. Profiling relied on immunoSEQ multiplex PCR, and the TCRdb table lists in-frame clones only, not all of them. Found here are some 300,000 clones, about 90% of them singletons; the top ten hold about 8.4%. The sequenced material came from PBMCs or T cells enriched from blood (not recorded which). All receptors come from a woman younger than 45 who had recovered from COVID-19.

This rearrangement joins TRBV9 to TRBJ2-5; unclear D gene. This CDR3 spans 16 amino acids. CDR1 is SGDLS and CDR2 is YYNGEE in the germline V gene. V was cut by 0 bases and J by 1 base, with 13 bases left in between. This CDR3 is CASSVVQAATQETQYF. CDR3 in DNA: TGTGCCAGCAGCGTAGTTCAGGCAGCAACCCAAGAGACCCAGTACTTC.

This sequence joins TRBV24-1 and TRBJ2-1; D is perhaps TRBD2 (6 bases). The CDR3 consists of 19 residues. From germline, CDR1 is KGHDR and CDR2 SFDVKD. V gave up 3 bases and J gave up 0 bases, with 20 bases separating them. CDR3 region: CATSDLPRGASSSYNEQFF. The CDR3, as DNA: TGTGCCACCAGTGATCTCCCCCGCGGGGCCTCGAGCTCCTACAATGAGCAGTTCTTC.

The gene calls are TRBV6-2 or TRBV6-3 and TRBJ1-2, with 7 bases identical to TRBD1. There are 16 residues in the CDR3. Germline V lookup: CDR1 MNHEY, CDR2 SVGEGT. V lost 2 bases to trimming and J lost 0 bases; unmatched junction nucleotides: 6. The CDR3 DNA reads TGTGCCAGCAGTTACGGACAGGCTACGGCTAACTATGGCTACACCTTC. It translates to CASSYGQATANYGYTF.

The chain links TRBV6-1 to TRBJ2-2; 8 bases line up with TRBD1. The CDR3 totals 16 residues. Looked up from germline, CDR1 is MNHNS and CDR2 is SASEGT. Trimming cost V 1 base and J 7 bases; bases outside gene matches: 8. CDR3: CASSEEYRGIIGELFF. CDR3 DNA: TGTGCCAGCAGTGAAGAGTACAGGGGGATAATCGGGGAGCTGTTTTTT.

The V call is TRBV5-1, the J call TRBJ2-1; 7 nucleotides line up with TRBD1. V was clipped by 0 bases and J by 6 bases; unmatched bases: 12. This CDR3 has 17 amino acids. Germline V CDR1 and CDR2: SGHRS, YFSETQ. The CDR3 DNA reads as TGCGCCAGCAGCTTGGGCTCCTCCAGCTCAGGGGGCAATGAGCAGTTCTTC. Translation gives CASSLGSSSSGGNEQFF.

The CDR3 protein is CSLQAVSYNEQFF. CDR3 in DNA: TGCAGCTTACAGGCCGTCTCCTACAATGAGCAGTTCTTC. The rearrangement links TRBV29-1 to TRBJ2-1, with D possibly being TRBD1 (5 bases). The CDR3 runs 13 residues. V dropped 8 bases and J dropped 0 bases, with 11 bases sitting between them. Germline CDR1 and CDR2: SQVTM and ANQGSEA.

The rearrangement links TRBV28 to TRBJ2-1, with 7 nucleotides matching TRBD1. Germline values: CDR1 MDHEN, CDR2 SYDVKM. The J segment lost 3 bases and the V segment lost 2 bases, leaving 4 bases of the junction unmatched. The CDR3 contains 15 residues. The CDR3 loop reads CASSLKGQFYNEQFF. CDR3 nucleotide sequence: TGTGCCAGCAGTTTAAAGGGACAGTTCTACAATGAGCAGTTCTTC.

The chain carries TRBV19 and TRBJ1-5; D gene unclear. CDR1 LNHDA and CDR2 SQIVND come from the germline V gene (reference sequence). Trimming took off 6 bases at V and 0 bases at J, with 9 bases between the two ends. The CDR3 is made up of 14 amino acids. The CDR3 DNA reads TGTGCCAGTAGCCTCTCTTATAGCAATCAGCCCCAGCATTTT. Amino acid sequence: CASSLSYSNQPQHF.

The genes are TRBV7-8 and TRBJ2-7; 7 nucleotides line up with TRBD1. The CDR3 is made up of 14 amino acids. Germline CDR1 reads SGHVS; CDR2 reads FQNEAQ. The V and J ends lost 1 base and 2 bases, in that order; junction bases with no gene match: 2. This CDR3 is CASSLVGQPYEQYF. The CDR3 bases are TGTGCCAGCAGCTTAGTGGGACAGCCCTACGAGCAGTACTTC.

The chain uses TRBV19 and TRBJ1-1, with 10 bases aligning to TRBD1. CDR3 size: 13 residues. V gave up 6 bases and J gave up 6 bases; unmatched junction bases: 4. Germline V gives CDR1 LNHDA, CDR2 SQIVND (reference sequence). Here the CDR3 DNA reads TGTGCCAGTAGCAGACAGGGGGCCTCTGAAGCTTTCTTT. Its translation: CASSRQGASEAFF.

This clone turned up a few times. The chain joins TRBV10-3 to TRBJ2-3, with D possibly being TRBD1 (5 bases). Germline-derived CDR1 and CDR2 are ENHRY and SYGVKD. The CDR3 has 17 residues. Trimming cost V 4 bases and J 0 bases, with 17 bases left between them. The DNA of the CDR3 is TGTGCCATCAGTGGATCGAACTCAGGGCTTAGCACAGATACGCAGTATTTT. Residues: CAISGSNSGLSTDTQYF.

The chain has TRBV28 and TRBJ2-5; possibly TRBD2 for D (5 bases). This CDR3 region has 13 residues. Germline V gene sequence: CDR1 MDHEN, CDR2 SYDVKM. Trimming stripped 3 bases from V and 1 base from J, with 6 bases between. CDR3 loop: CASSFGSQETQYF. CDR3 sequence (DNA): TGTGCCAGCAGTTTTGGGAGCCAAGAGACCCAGTACTTC.

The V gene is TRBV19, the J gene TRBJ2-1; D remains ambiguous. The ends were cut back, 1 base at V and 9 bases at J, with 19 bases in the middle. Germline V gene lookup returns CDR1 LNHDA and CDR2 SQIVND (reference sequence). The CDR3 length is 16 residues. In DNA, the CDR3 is TGTGCCAGTAGTATAGGCGGAACATTCATAGGCGTTGAGCAGTTCTTC. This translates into CASSIGGTFIGVEQFF.

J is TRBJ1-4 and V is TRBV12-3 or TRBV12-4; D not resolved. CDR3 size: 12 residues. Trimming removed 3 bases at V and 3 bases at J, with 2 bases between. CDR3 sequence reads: CASSFSNEKLFF. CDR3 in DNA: TGTGCCAGCAGTTTCTCTAATGAAAAACTGTTTTTT.

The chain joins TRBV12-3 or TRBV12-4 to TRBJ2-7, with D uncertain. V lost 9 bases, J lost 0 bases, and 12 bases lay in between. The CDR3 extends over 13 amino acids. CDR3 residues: CASSRPSSYEQYF. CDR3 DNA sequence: TGTGCCAGTTCTAGGCCCAGCTCCTACGAGCAGTACTTC.

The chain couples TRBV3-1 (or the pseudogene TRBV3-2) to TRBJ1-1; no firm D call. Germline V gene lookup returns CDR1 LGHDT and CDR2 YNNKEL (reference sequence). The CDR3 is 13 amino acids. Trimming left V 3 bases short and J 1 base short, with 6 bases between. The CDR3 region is CASSQIENTEAFF. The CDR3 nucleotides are TGTGCCAGCAGCCAGATAGAGAACACTGAAGCTTTCTTT.

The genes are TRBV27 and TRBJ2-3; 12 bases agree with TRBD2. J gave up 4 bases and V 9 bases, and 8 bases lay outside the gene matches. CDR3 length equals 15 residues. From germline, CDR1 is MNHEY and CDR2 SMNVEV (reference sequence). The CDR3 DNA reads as TGTGCCAGTGGACTAGCGGGATGGGGGGCAGATACGCAGTATTTT. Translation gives CASGLAGWGADTQYF.

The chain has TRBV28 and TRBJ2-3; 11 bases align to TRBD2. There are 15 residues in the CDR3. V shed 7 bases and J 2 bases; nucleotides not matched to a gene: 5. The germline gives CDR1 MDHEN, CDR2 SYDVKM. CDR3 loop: CASNVAGGNTDTQYF. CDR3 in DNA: TGTGCCAGCAATGTAGCGGGAGGGAACACAGATACGCAGTATTTT.